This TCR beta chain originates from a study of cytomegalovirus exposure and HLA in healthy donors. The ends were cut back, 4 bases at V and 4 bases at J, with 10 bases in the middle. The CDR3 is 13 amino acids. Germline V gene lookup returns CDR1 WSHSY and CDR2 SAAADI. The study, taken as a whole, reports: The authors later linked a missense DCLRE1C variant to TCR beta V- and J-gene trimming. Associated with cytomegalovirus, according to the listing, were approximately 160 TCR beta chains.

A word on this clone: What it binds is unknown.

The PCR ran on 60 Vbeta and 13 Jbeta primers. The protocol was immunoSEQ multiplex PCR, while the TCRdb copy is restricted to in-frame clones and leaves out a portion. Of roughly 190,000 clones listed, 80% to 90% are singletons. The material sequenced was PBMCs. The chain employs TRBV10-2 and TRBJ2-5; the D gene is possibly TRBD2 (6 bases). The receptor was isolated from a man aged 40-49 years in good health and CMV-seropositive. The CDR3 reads CASSVVGGETQYF. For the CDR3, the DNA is TGCGCCAGCAGTGTGGTGGGAGGAGAGACCCAGTACTTC.